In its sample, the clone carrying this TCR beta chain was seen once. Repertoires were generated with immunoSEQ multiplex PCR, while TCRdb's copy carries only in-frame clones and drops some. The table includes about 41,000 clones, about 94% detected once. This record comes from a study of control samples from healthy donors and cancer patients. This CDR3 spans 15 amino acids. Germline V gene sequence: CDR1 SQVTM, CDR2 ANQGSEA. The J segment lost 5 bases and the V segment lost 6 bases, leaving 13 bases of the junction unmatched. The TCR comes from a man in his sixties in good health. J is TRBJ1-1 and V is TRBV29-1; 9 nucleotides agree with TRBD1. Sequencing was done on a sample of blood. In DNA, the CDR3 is TGCAGCGTCAACCCCCACGGGACAGGGAGAACTGAAGCTTTCTTT. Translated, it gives CSVNPHGTGRTEAFF.